This T cell receptor beta chain is drawn from a study of cytomegalovirus exposure and HLA in healthy donors. Assay: immunoSEQ multiplex PCR; the TCRdb copy retains only in-frame clones and omits some. The table includes under 350,000 clones, approximately 83% detected once. Trimming pared 4 bases from V and 8 bases from J, leaving 15 bases between. The germline V gene has CDR1 MNHEY and CDR2 SVGAGI. This CDR3 is 15 amino acids long. The receptor's source is a woman aged 18-35 years in good health and CMV-seronegative. The rearrangement uses TRBV6-5 and TRBJ1-6; tentatively, D is TRBD1 (5 bases). Specimen: PBMCs. The CDR3 DNA reads as TGTGCCAGCAGTTGGGGACGGAGGAGGGATTCACCCCTCCACTTT. Its translation: CASSWGRRRDSPLHF.